The present T cell receptor (beta chain) was sequenced within a study of T cells after posttransplantation cyclophosphamide. Whole-study findings and limits: Blood and skin or GI T cell repertoires showed limited TRB overlap. Donor CD8+ memory clones often dominated recipient blood repertoires at later times. After PTCy, TRB diversity resembled that of CNI/methotrexate controls.

Generated by immunoSEQ multiplex PCR, the TCRdb table keeps only in-frame clones and is missing some. This table has fewer than 30,000 clones, around 88% appearing once. To note about this clone: Its antigen is still unknown.

Trimming took 6 bases from V and 5 from J, leaving 14 bases between them. The CDR3 runs 14 residues. CDR1 and CDR2 from the germline V gene are MNHNY and SVGAGI (reference sequence). The chain couples TRBV6-6 to TRBJ2-1; TRBD2 is a possible D gene (6 bases). Sequenced sample: PBMCs. This receptor was obtained from a woman in her sixties or seventies with a blood cancer, CMV-positive, and with a related stem cell donor. The CDR3 reads CASSSTGGNNEQFF. In nucleotides, the CDR3 is TGTGCCAGCAGCTCCACAGGAGGGAACAATGAGCAGTTCTTC.